This T cell receptor beta chain was identified in a study of blood T cell repertoires in COVID-19. Study-level background: Researchers got acute and convalescent COVID-19 samples from the United States, Italy and Spain. The cDNA or gDNA used as material had been derived from T cells, B-cell-depleted T cells, or PBMCs.

Germline loops: CDR1 LNHDA, CDR2 SQIVND (reference sequence). The CDR3 runs 16 residues. Trimming cost V 4 bases and J 5 bases, with 20 bases left between them. In the authors' workflow: Cell counts per sample came from amplifying reference gene primers. Only in-frame clones appear in the TCRdb table, and some are missing; sequencing was by immunoSEQ multiplex PCR. That table is the source of V, J and clone size, and D and trimming were worked out from the DNA. The table has around 140,000 clones, about 79% seen once. Sample: peripheral blood. This chain joins TRBV19 and TRBJ2-5; tentative D call: TRBD1 (5 bases). The sequence came from a man in his sixties with active or convalescent COVID-19. This CDR3 is CASSTRRQGIGETQYF. DNA for the CDR3: TGTGCCAGTAGTACCCGCCGCCAGGGTATTGGGGAGACCCAGTACTTC.